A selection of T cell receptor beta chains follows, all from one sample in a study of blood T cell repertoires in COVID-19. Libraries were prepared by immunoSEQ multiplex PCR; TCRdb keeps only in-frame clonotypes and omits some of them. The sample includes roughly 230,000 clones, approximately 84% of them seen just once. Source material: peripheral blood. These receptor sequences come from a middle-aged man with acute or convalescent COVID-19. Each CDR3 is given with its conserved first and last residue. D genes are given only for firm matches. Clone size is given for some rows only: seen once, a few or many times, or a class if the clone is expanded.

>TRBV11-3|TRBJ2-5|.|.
TGTGCCAGCAGCTTACATTCAACGGGATCGGAGACCCAGTACTTC
CASSLHSTGSETQYF
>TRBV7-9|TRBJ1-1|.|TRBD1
TGTGCCAGCAGCCTCCTCCGGTTGGGACAGGGTGATTTTTACACTGAAGCTTTCTTT
CASSLLRLGQGDFYTEAFF
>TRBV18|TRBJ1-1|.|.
TGTGCCAGCTCCCTCTCCAGGGGCACTGAAGCTTTCTTT
CASSLSRGTEAFF
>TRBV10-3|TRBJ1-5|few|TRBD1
TGTGCCATCAGTGAGGGGACAGTCAATCAGCCCCAGCATTTT
CAISEGTVNQPQHF
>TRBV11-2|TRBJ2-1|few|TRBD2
TGTGCCAGCAGCTCTCGCTTCGGGCTAGCGGGGGAGTCCAATGAGCAGTTCTTC
CASSSRFGLAGESNEQFF
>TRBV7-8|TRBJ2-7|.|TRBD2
TGTGCCAGCAGCCGGGAGGGGTACGAGCAGTACTTC
CASSREGYEQYF
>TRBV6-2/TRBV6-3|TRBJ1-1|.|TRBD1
TGTGCCAGCAGTTCCCGCACGCCCGGACAGGGGGCGGCTTTCTTT
CASSSRTPGQGAAFF
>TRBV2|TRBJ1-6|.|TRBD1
TGTGCCAGCGGCCGGGACAGAAATTCACCCCTCCACTTT
CASGRDRNSPLHF
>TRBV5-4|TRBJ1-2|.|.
TGTGCCAGCAGCTACCTCCGGGGGTCTAACTATGGCTACACCTTC
CASSYLRGSNYGYTF
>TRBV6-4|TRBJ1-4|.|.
TGTGCCAGTGGACGGGAGTTGGGTGGAAGCAAGGCTAATGAAAAACTGTTTTTT
CASGRELGGSKANEKLFF
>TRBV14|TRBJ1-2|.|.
TGTGCCAGCAGCCAAGATGAGCATACTAACTATGGCTACACCTTC
CASSQDEHTNYGYTF
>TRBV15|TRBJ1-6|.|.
TGTGCCACCAGCAGAGATCAGGGAGGGGTCCCCTCACCCCTCCACTTT
CATSRDQGGVPSPLHF
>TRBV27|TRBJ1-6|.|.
TGTGCCAGCAGCCTTCGGGGCGGCAGGGGATCTTATAATTCACCCCTCCACTTT
CASSLRGGRGSYNSPLHF
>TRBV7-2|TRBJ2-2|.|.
TGTGCCAGCAGCTCCCGGCCCTTAATGGGACACGTGAACACCGGGGAGCTGTTTTTT
CASSSRPLMGHVNTGELFF
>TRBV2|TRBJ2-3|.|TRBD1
TGTGCCAGCAGTATACAGGGGGCGCGAGATACGCAGTATTTT
CASSIQGARDTQYF
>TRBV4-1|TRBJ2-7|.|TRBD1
TGCGCCAGCAGCCTTCAGGGGGCAAGAGAGCAGTACTTC
CASSLQGAREQYF
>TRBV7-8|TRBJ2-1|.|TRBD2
TGTGCCAGCAGCTTAGGGAGCGGGGGGGCATACGAGCAGTTCTTC
CASSLGSGGAYEQFF
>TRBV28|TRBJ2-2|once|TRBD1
TGTGCCAGCAGTTTCGAGGGACAGGGCTTGTCCGGGGAGCTGTTTTTT
CASSFEGQGLSGELFF
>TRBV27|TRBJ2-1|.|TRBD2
TGTGCCAGCAGTTCCTTTTGGCGGGGGAGCTCCTACAATGAGCAGTTCTTC
CASSSFWRGSSYNEQFF
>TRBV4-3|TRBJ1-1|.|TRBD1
TGCGCCAGCAGCCGAGTGACAGGGGCTTTCTTT
CASSRVTGAFF
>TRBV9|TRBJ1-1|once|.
TGTGCCAGCAGCCCCCGATTACAGGCCACTGAAGCTTTCTTT
CASSPRLQATEAFF
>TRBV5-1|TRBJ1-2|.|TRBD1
TGCGCCAGCAGCCCTGGACAGGATGGAGGATACTATGGCTACACCTTC
CASSPGQDGGYYGYTF
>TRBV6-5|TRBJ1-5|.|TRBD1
TGTGCCAGCAGAGGGACAGGGGGGGGTCAGCCCCAGCATTTT
CASRGTGGGQPQHF
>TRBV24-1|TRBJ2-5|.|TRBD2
TGTGCCACCAGTGACTCCGGGACTAGCGGGGGGCGGGGGACCCAGTACTTC
CATSDSGTSGGRGTQYF
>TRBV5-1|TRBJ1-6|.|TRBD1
TGCGCCAGCAGCAAAGGGACAGGGGATCAGTTACCCCTCCACTTT
CASSKGTGDQLPLHF
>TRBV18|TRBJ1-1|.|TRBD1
TGTGCCAGCTCACAATTGGGACAGCCCTTGAACACTGAAGCTTTCTTT
CASSQLGQPLNTEAFF
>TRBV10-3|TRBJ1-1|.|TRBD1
TGTGCCATCAGTGGGAAAGGACAGGGAATAACGGGCACTGAAGCTTTCTTT
CAISGKGQGITGTEAFF